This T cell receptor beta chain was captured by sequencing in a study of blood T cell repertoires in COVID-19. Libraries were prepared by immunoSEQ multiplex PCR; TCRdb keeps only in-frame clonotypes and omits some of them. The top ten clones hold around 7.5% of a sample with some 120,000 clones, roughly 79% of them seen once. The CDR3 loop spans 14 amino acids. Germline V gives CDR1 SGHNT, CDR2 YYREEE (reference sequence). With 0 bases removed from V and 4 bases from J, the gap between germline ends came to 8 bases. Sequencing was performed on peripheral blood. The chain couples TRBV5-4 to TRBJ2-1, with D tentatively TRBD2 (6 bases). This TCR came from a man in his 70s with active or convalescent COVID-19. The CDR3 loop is CASSLEGLYNEQFF. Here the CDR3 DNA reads TGTGCCAGCAGCTTGGAGGGACTGTACAATGAGCAGTTCTTC.